Listed here are 32 T cell receptor beta chains from one sample, sequenced in a study of cytomegalovirus exposure and HLA in healthy donors. It was with 60 Vbeta and 13 Jbeta primers that the PCR ran. The protocol was immunoSEQ multiplex PCR, while the TCRdb copy is restricted to in-frame clones and leaves out a portion. The data show about 200,000 clones, 83% seen once. Source material: PBMCs. The receptors here all came from a girl aged 10-17 years in good health and CMV-seronegative.

This clone was counted between two and nine times. The rearrangement uses TRBV5-1 and TRBJ1-2, with TRBD1 as a possible D gene (5 bases). Germline CDR1 reads SGHRS; CDR2 reads YFSETQ. V gave up 6 bases and J gave up 4 bases, with 10 bases separating them. The CDR3 totals 12 residues. CDR3 sequence: CASTTGSYGYTF. CDR3 DNA: TGCGCCAGCACCACAGGTAGCTATGGCTACACCTTC.

The chain recombines TRBV13 with TRBJ2-5, with 7 bases identical to TRBD1. The closer fit of TRBJ2-7 to the DNA end suggests the J call may be wrong. This CDR3 spans 17 amino acids. CDR1 and CDR2 from the germline V gene are PRHDT and FYEKMQ (reference sequence). The CDR3: CASSLGRGYRGTYEQYF. DNA of the CDR3: TGTGCCAGCAGCTTAGGCCGAGGTTACAGGGGTACCTACGAGCAGTACTTC.

This clone was seen once. V gene TRBV6-1 combines with J gene TRBJ2-3, with 12 bases lining up with TRBD2. Germline trimming cut 6 bases from V and 6 bases from J; bases unmatched to any gene: 4. CDR1 and CDR2 (germline): MNHNS, SASEGT. The CDR3 runs 14 residues. The CDR3 sequence: CASRGLAGSDTQYF. DNA for the CDR3: TGTGCCAGCAGAGGACTAGCGGGGTCGGATACGCAGTATTTT.

The J gene is TRBJ2-5, the V gene TRBV9; 7 bases align to TRBD1. This CDR3 is 17 amino acids long. Germline V gene data show CDR1 as SGDLS and CDR2 as YYNGEE. Losses at the gene ends were 2 bases for V and 2 bases for J; bases not matched to a gene: 12. CDR3 loop: CASSVGVTGAGQETQYF. In DNA, the CDR3 is TGTGCCAGCAGCGTTGGGGTAACAGGGGCCGGACAAGAGACCCAGTACTTC.

This chain connects TRBV27 to TRBJ2-7, with 10 bases identical to TRBD1. V shed 6 bases, J shed 6 bases, and the junction held 8 bases outside the gene matches. Germline values: CDR1 MNHEY, CDR2 SMNVEV (reference sequence). This CDR3 contains 14 residues. The CDR3 sequence is CASSDGGTGVEQYF. The CDR3 DNA is TGTGCCAGCAGCGATGGCGGGACAGGGGTCGAGCAGTACTTC.

The chain joins TRBV10-3 to TRBJ1-4; D is ambiguous. V dropped 10 bases and J dropped 6 bases, with 12 bases sitting between them. Germline CDR1 is ENHRY and CDR2 is SYGVKD. There are 12 residues in the CDR3. CDR3 DNA sequence: TGTGCCACGGCGGCAGATCATGAAAAACTGTTTTTT. The encoded protein is CATAADHEKLFF.

CDR3 residues: CASRRTGLRNTEAFF. The CDR3 DNA reads TGTGCCAGCAGGCGAACGGGGTTACGGAACACTGAAGCTTTCTTT. The V call is TRBV6-1, the J call TRBJ1-1; D gene uncertain. The CDR3 is 15 amino acids. Germline loops: CDR1 MNHNS, CDR2 SASEGT. V was cut by 6 bases and J by 1 base, with 15 bases left in between.

Of note for this clone: One end of the junction fails to match germline, which may point to a read error. The same CDR3 can be traced to other DNA sequences in this sample. The rearrangement joins TRBV9 to TRBJ1-4; maybe TRBD1 (5 bases). This CDR3 is built from 14 residues. Germline CDR1 reads SGDLS; CDR2 reads YYNGEE. CDR3 sequence: CASSVGRGDEKLFF. The CDR3 coding sequence is TGTGCCAGCAGCGTAGGGCGGGGGGATGAAAAGCTGTTTTTT.

The chain recombines TRBV6-4 with TRBJ2-3; the D is unclear. From germline, CDR1 is MRHNA and CDR2 SNTAGT. This CDR3 is built from 16 residues. V was clipped by 0 bases and J by 3 bases, with 13 bases between them. The CDR3 DNA follows: TGTGCCAGCAGTGACTCCAGGTCGGTCGAGACAGATACGCAGTATTTT. Its translation: CASSDSRSVETDTQYF.

The CDR3 DNA follows: TGTGCCAGTAGCACAGGGGTAAGGGGCTATGGCTACACCTTC. Protein sequence: CASSTGVRGYGYTF. This rearrangement joins TRBV19 to TRBJ1-2; TRBD1 agrees at 7 bases. Germline V gene lookup returns CDR1 LNHDA and CDR2 SQIVND (reference sequence). V was pared by 6 bases and J by 4 bases, with 8 bases of the junction left unmatched. This CDR3 region has 14 residues. Complete variable domain (other parts from reference TRBV19 and TRBJ1-2): DGGITQSPKYLFRKEGQNVTLSCEQNLNHDAMYWYRQDPGQGLRLIYYSQIVNDFQKGDIAEGYSVSREKKESFPLTVTSAQKNPTAFYLCASSTGVRGYGYTFGSGTRLTVV.

CDR3 in amino acids: CASNLREVGQSTQYF. The DNA for the CDR3 is TGCGCCAGCAACCTGAGAGAGGTTGGTCAGAGTACGCAGTATTTT. J is TRBJ2-3 and V is TRBV5-1; no definite D call. The V gene's germline CDR1 is SGHRS and CDR2 YFSETQ. The CDR3 runs to 15 residues. With 6 bases removed from V and 8 bases from J, the gap between germline ends came to 22 bases.

The gene calls are TRBV5-1 and TRBJ1-1; 10 nucleotides match TRBD1. The trim removed 4 bases at V and 1 base at J, leaving 4 bases unmatched. The CDR3 consists of 15 residues. The V gene's germline CDR1 is SGHRS and CDR2 YFSETQ. CDR3 region: CASSAWTGGNTEAFF. The CDR3 nucleotides read TGCGCCAGCAGCGCCTGGACAGGGGGGAACACTGAAGCTTTCTTT.

A single count supports this clone. This chain connects TRBV6-4 to TRBJ2-3; D might be TRBD2 (5 bases). The CDR3 sequence is 15 residues long. Germline loops: CDR1 MRHNA, CDR2 SNTAGT. V shed 4 bases and J shed 0 bases, with 11 bases lying between them. The CDR3 spells CASSVKGASTDTQYF. The CDR3 bases are TGTGCCAGCAGTGTCAAGGGAGCTAGCACAGATACGCAGTATTTT.

The chain has TRBV19 and TRBJ2-7; 8 positions match TRBD1. With V trimmed by 6 bases and J by 1 base, 11 bases remained unmatched. Germline values: CDR1 LNHDA, CDR2 SQIVND (reference sequence). CDR3 length: 16 residues. CDR3 nucleotide sequence: TGTGCCAGTAGAGGGTCTGGGACAGGAGTTTCCTACGAGCAGTACTTC. It is translated as CASRGSGTGVSYEQYF. Based on the CDR3 plus reference TRBV19 and TRBJ2-7, the full variable domain is DGGITQSPKYLFRKEGQNVTLSCEQNLNHDAMYWYRQDPGQGLRLIYYSQIVNDFQKGDIAEGYSVSREKKESFPLTVTSAQKNPTAFYLCASRGSGTGVSYEQYFGPGTRLTVT.

This chain connects TRBV5-1 to TRBJ1-3; a possible D gene is TRBD1 (5 bases). V was trimmed by 3 bases and J by 4 bases, leaving 11 bases between them. Germline V lookup: CDR1 SGHRS, CDR2 YFSETQ. The CDR3 has 14 residues. This CDR3 reads CASSSGQYGNTIYF. The CDR3 region has the DNA TGCGCCAGCAGCTCCGGACAATACGGAAACACCATATATTTT.

In regard to this clone: The junction departs from the called germline gene at one end, perhaps through a read error. The J gene is TRBJ1-4, the V gene TRBV7-9; possible D gene TRBD1, 5 bases. Germline assignment: CDR1 SEHNR and CDR2 FQNEAQ (reference sequence). The CDR3 loop spans 14 amino acids. CDR3 nucleotide sequence: TGTGCCGGCAGCTTATTACAGGTAGAGGAAAAACTGTTTTTT. Translation gives CAGSLLQVEEKLFF. The variable domain in full, with the rest retrieved from reference TRBV7-9 and TRBJ1-4, is DTGVSQNPRHKITKRGQNVTFRCDPISEHNRLYWYRQTLGQGPEFLTYFQNEAQLEKSRLLSDRFSAERPKGSFSTLEIQRTEQGDSAMYLCAGSLLQVEEKLFFGSGTQLSVL.

This clone occurred once. This chain links TRBV6-1 with TRBJ1-2; D is uncertain. In germline, CDR1 is MNHNS, CDR2 SASEGT. This CDR3 region has 14 residues. Trimming cost V 3 bases and J 3 bases, with 11 bases left between them. The CDR3 sequence is CASSEGRSYYGYTF. The DNA for the CDR3 is TGTGCCAGCAGTGAGGGGAGGTCTTACTATGGCTACACCTTC.

DNA for the CDR3: TGTGCCAGCAGCTTGGCTGGAGAAAACTACGAGCAGTACTTC. Its protein is CASSLAGENYEQYF. The genes are TRBV5-5 and TRBJ2-7; D is unclear. Germline loops: CDR1 SGHKS, CDR2 YYEKEE (reference sequence). CDR3 size: 14 residues. The V gene lost 0 bases and the J gene lost 3 bases, with 10 bases spanning the gap. The full variable domain, rest sourced from reference TRBV5-5 and TRBJ2-7, is DAGVTQSPTHLIKTRGQQVTLRCSPISGHKSVSWYQQVLGQGPQFIFQYYEKEERGRGNFPDRFSARQFPNYSSELNVNALLLGDSALYLCASSLAGENYEQYFGPGTRLTVT.

The chain links TRBV30 to TRBJ1-2, with D unresolved. From germline, CDR1 is GTSNPN and CDR2 SVGIG (reference sequence). V lost 4 bases, J lost 10 bases, and 16 bases lay in between. The CDR3 runs to 12 residues. The CDR3 here is CAWTLERVVYTF. The CDR3 coding sequence is TGTGCCTGGACCCTGGAGAGGGTTGTCTACACCTTC.

The chain is built from TRBV27 and TRBJ1-4; TRBD1 agrees at 9 bases. This CDR3 has 14 residues. Losses at the gene ends were 5 bases for V and 4 bases for J; bases not matched to a gene: 2. Germline CDR1 is MNHEY and CDR2 is SMNVEV (reference sequence). The CDR3 sequence: CASSRTGDNEKLFF. In nucleotides, the CDR3 is TGTGCCAGCAGTCGGACAGGGGATAATGAAAAACTGTTTTTT.

J is TRBJ1-2 and V is TRBV11-1; D remains ambiguous. Germline values: CDR1 SGHAT, CDR2 FQDESV (reference sequence). This CDR3 comprises 13 residues. Trimming left V 1 base short and J 6 bases short, with 9 bases between. The CDR3: CASSLGRLDGYTF. CDR3 DNA sequence: TGTGCCAGCAGCTTAGGCCGACTCGATGGCTACACCTTC.

The chain uses TRBV5-4 and TRBJ1-3; a possible D gene is TRBD1 (5 bases). This CDR3 is built from 15 residues. Trimming pared 3 bases from V and 0 bases from J, leaving 10 bases between. CDR1 is SGHNT and CDR2 is YYREEE in the germline V gene (reference sequence). The CDR3 coding sequence is TGTGCCAGCAGCTCTGACAGATACTCTGGAAACACCATATATTTT. Protein: CASSSDRYSGNTIYF.

The rearrangement joins TRBV5-1 to TRBJ1-5, with 10 bases identical to TRBD1. Trimming at V came to 3 bases and at J to 6 bases, leaving 6 bases not matched to a gene. Germline V CDR1 and CDR2: SGHRS, YFSETQ. The CDR3 has 15 residues. For the CDR3, the DNA is TGCGCCAGCAGCTCCGGGACAGGGGATCGTCAGCCCCAGCATTTT. As protein: CASSSGTGDRQPQHF.

This chain uses TRBV5-1 with TRBJ1-2, with TRBD1 identical over 9 bases. With V trimmed by 1 base and J by 8 bases, 9 bases remained unmatched. This CDR3 has 15 residues. The germline gives CDR1 SGHRS, CDR2 YFSETQ. Here the CDR3 reads CASSLRGQGENGYTF. CDR3 DNA sequence: TGCGCCAGCAGCTTGAGGGGACAGGGCGAGAACGGCTACACCTTC.

The chain is built from TRBV15 and TRBJ1-2; the match to TRBD1 covers 7 bases. The CDR3 contains 18 residues. V shed 0 bases and J 0 bases; nucleotides not matched to a gene: 10. CDR1 and CDR2 (germline): LNHNV, YYDKDF (reference sequence). DNA for the CDR3: TGTGCCACCAGCAGAGATCGGCCAGGGGGGAGAGCTAACTATGGCTACACCTTC. This sequence encodes CATSRDRPGGRANYGYTF.

V and J are TRBV7-2 and TRBJ1-4; D gene unclear. The V end was cut by 1 base, the J end by 3 bases, with 3 bases between. Per germline, CDR1 SGHTA and CDR2 FQGNSA. CDR3 length: 13 residues. CDR3 coding DNA: TGTGCCAGCAGCTTAGTATCTAATGAAAAACTGTTTTTT. It is translated as CASSLVSNEKLFF.

V gene TRBV2 combines with J gene TRBJ2-2; 8 bases are shared with TRBD2. Germline CDR1 reads SNHLY; CDR2 reads FYNNEI. There are 16 residues in the CDR3. V lost 7 bases to trimming and J lost 5 bases; unmatched junction nucleotides: 12. The CDR3 region is CASNKAGTRGTGELFF. The CDR3 nucleotides are TGTGCCAGCAACAAGGCCGGGACTAGGGGTACCGGGGAGCTGTTTTTT. Complete variable domain (other parts from reference TRBV2 and TRBJ2-2): EPEVTQTPSHQVTQMGQEVILRCVPISNHLYFYWYRQILGQKVEFLVSFYNNEISEKSEIFDDQFSVERPDGSNFTLKIRSTKLEDSAMYFCASNKAGTRGTGELFFGEGSRLTVL.

The V call is TRBV18, the J call TRBJ1-1; D is perhaps TRBD1 (5 bases). Trimming left V 2 bases short and J 8 bases short, with 12 bases between. This CDR3 has 13 residues. From germline, CDR1 is KGHSH and CDR2 LQKENI. CDR3 nucleotide sequence: TGTGCCAGCTCACCAGGGTCTCCAGGGGAAGCTTTCTTT. It encodes CASSPGSPGEAFF.

The chain is built from TRBV28 and TRBJ2-7; 9 nucleotides match TRBD1. CDR1 and CDR2 (germline): MDHEN, SYDVKM. The CDR3 loop spans 14 amino acids. The CDR3 nucleotides are TGTGCAGCAAACTCCGGGACAGGGTACAGCGAGCAGTACTTC. Translated, it gives CAANSGTGYSEQYF.

This chain uses TRBV28 with TRBJ2-1, with 8 bases that match TRBD1. This CDR3 has 14 amino acids. The junction had 7 bases not matched to a gene; V was cut back by 5 bases and J by 7 bases. Germline V gives CDR1 MDHEN, CDR2 SYDVKM. The CDR3 loop reads CASSIPGQVNEQFF. DNA of the CDR3: TGTGCCAGCAGTATCCCGGGACAGGTTAATGAGCAGTTCTTC. The variable domain in full, completed from reference TRBV28 and TRBJ2-1, reads DVKVTQSSRYLVKRTGEKVFLECVQDMDHENMFWYRQDPGLGLRLIYFSYDVKMKEKGDIPEGYSVSREKKERFSLILESASTNQTSMYLCASSIPGQVNEQFFGPGTRLTVL.

This clone was counted a single time. The V gene is TRBV19, the J gene TRBJ1-1; D not certain. The length of the CDR3 is 13 residues. V lost 6 bases and J 0 bases, leaving 8 bases between the germline ends. Germline V gene sequence: CDR1 LNHDA, CDR2 SQIVND (reference sequence). CDR3 sequence reads: CASSLGMNTEAFF. The CDR3 nucleotides read TGTGCCAGTAGCCTCGGGATGAACACTGAAGCTTTCTTT.

Written as DNA, the CDR3 is TGTGCCAGTAGTATCAACCCAGGGAACACTGAAGCTTTCTTT. It is translated as CASSINPGNTEAFF. The chain employs TRBV19 and TRBJ1-1; D is unresolved. V dropped 3 bases and J dropped 1 base, with 9 bases sitting between them. CDR1 and CDR2 from the germline V gene are LNHDA and SQIVND (reference sequence). This CDR3 has 14 residues.